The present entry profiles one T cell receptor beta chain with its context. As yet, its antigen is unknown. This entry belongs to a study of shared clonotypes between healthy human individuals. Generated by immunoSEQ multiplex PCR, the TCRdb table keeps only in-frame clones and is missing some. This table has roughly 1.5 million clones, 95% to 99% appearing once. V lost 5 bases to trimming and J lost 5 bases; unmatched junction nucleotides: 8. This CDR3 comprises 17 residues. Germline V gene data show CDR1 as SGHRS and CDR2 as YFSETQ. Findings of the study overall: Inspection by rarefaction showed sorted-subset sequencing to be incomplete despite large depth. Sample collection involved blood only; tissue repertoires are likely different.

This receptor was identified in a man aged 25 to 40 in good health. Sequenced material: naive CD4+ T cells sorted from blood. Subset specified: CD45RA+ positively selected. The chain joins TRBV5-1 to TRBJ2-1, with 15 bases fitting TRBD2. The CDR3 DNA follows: TGCGCCAGCAGTTACGGACTAGCGGGAGGGTCGGACAATGAGCAGTTCTTC. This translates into CASSYGLAGGSDNEQFF.